Shown below are 24 T cell receptor beta chains from a single sample sequenced in a study of blood T cell repertoires in COVID-19. The repertoire was sequenced with immunoSEQ multiplex PCR; TCRdb's copy has only in-frame clones and lacks some. The sample contains about 160,000 clones, under 90% of which appear only once. Input material: PBMCs or T cells enriched from blood (not recorded which). These receptors were taken from an older woman who had recovered from COVID-19.

The rearrangement joins TRBV27 to TRBJ1-6; perhaps TRBD1 as D (5 bases). Trimming cost V 2 bases and J 7 bases, with 18 bases left between them. The CDR3 has 17 amino acids. Germline V CDR1 and CDR2: MNHEY, SMNVEV (reference sequence). In DNA form, the CDR3 reads TGTGCCAGCAGTTTAGGCTCAGGGCAGGCTCGGAATTCACCCCTCCACTTT. This codes for CASSLGSGQARNSPLHF.

The chain recombines TRBV5-8 with TRBJ2-1, with D perhaps TRBD2 (6 bases). V dropped 1 base and J dropped 6 bases, with 17 bases sitting between them. Germline values: CDR1 SGHTS, CDR2 YDEGEE. This CDR3 comprises 16 residues. CDR3 sequence reads: CASSLFGGYGFNEQFF. CDR3 sequence (DNA): TGTGCCAGCAGCTTGTTTGGAGGGTATGGGTTCAATGAGCAGTTCTTC.

This clone was observed a few times. The chain combines TRBV6-5 with TRBJ2-6; D is possibly TRBD2 (6 bases). The CDR3 totals 15 residues. Between the trimmed V and J ends, which lost 3 bases and 3 bases, there was a span of 9 bases. Germline CDR1 reads MNHEY; CDR2 reads SVGAGI. This CDR3 is CASSYQGGGANVLTF. CDR3 nucleotides: TGTGCCAGCAGTTATCAGGGAGGTGGGGCCAACGTCCTGACTTTC.

The chain couples TRBV6-6 to TRBJ1-5; D is unclear. CDR3 size: 11 residues. CDR1 and CDR2 from the germline V gene are MNHNY and SVGAGI (reference sequence). Trimming removed 6 bases from V and 4 bases from J, with 4 bases in between. The DNA of the CDR3 is TGTGCCAGCAGCCAAAATCAGCCCCAGCATTTT. This gives the protein CASSQNQPQHF.

The chain joins TRBV5-1 to TRBJ2-3, with 9 bases fitting TRBD2. Germline-derived CDR1 and CDR2 are SGHRS and YFSETQ. With V trimmed by 1 base and J by 0 bases, 0 bases remained unmatched. The CDR3 contains 15 residues. CDR3 amino acids: CASSLLAGSTDTQYF. Written as DNA, the CDR3 is TGCGCCAGCAGCTTGCTAGCGGGGAGCACAGATACGCAGTATTTT.

This chain joins TRBV11-3 and TRBJ1-4; 9 positions agree with TRBD1. The CDR3 loop spans 14 amino acids. Germline assignment: CDR1 SGHNT and CDR2 YENEEA. V gave up 6 bases and J gave up 7 bases; unmatched junction bases: 6. CDR3 amino acids: CASSRGQGCEKLFF. The CDR3 DNA sequence: TGTGCCAGCAGTCGAGGACAGGGGTGTGAAAAACTGTTTTTT.

The gene calls are TRBV5-4 and TRBJ2-5; 11 bases match TRBD2. CDR3 size: 15 residues. Germline V gives CDR1 SGHNT, CDR2 YYREEE (reference sequence). Losses at the gene ends were 2 bases for V and 5 bases for J; bases not matched to a gene: 5. CDR3 protein: CASSFLAGGPETQYF. The CDR3 DNA follows: TGTGCCAGCAGCTTTTTAGCGGGGGGGCCCGAGACCCAGTACTTC.

This clone was detected a few times. This chain joins TRBV5-1 and TRBJ2-7, with TRBD1 as a possible D gene (7 bases). In germline, CDR1 is SGHRS, CDR2 YFSETQ. This CDR3 spans 15 amino acids. V lost 4 bases and J 3 bases, leaving 17 bases between the germline ends. The CDR3 loop reads CASSASGGRGYEQYF. CDR3 in DNA: TGCGCCAGCAGCGCCTCAGGGGGGAGAGGCTACGAGCAGTACTTC.

This sequence joins TRBV18 and TRBJ2-5; no reliable D call. Germline V gene lookup returns CDR1 KGHSH and CDR2 LQKENI. The CDR3 runs to 11 residues. V was trimmed by 5 bases and J by 2 bases, leaving 3 bases between them. The CDR3 coding sequence is TGTGCCAGCTCATCTCAAGAGACCCAGTACTTC. This sequence encodes CASSSQETQYF.

V usage is TRBV2 and J usage is TRBJ2-3, with D hard to call. The V end lost 7 bases, the J end lost 0 bases, and 14 bases lay between the germline ends. The CDR3 totals 15 residues. Germline V gene sequence: CDR1 SNHLY, CDR2 FYNNEI. The CDR3 reads CASNHPGSSTDTQYF. Written as DNA, the CDR3 is TGTGCCAGCAATCACCCAGGCTCTAGCACAGATACGCAGTATTTT. Full variable domain (remainder filled in from reference TRBV2 and TRBJ2-3): EPEVTQTPSHQVTQMGQEVILRCVPISNHLYFYWYRQILGQKVEFLVSFYNNEISEKSEIFDDQFSVERPDGSNFTLKIRSTKLEDSAMYFCASNHPGSSTDTQYFGPGTRLTVL.

As concerns this clone: In this CDR3 the conserved last residue, phenylalanine or tryptophan, is missing, so a read error is likely. The DNA is left out, because the CDR3 cannot be placed on it with certainty; the CDR3 is given as TCRdb lists it. The chain links TRBV3-1 (or the pseudogene TRBV3-2) to TRBJ1-3; TRBD1, as called in the table, went unchecked against the DNA. Germline-derived CDR1 and CDR2 are LGHDT and YNNKEL (reference sequence). The CDR3 extends over 11 residues, inclusive of both ends. The CDR3 here is CASSKRTGRTD.

This clone was recorded only once. The chain uses TRBV6-5 and TRBJ2-7, with TRBD2 identical over 10 bases. V lost 4 bases to trimming and J lost 5 bases; unmatched junction nucleotides: 11. The CDR3 length is 16 residues. The germline gives CDR1 MNHEY, CDR2 SVGAGI. Here the CDR3 reads CASSSTTSGVTDEQYF. In DNA, the CDR3 is TGTGCCAGCAGTTCCACCACTAGCGGGGTCACTGACGAGCAGTACTTC.

This sequence joins TRBV3-1 (or the pseudogene TRBV3-2) and TRBJ1-2, with TRBD1 as a possible D gene (6 bases). V was shortened by 2 bases and J by 2 bases, with 15 bases between the two germline ends. In germline, CDR1 is LGHDT, CDR2 YNNKEL (reference sequence). The length of the CDR3 is 16 residues. CDR3 sequence: CASSQRLMTGNYGYTF. DNA for the CDR3: TGTGCCAGCAGCCAAAGATTGATGACAGGAAACTATGGCTACACCTTC.

This clone was seen at least ten times. This chain uses TRBV29-1 with TRBJ1-2, with 7 bases fitting TRBD1. After removal of 7 bases from V and 4 bases from J, the junction contained 9 bases not matched to a gene. This CDR3 has 13 amino acids. Germline V gene sequence: CDR1 SQVTM, CDR2 ANQGSEA. The CDR3 sequence is CSARGQSAYGYTF. CDR3 nucleotides: TGCAGCGCTAGGGGACAGTCAGCCTATGGCTACACCTTC.

The rearrangement joins TRBV19 to TRBJ1-6; TRBD1 might be the D (5 bases). Germline V gene sequence: CDR1 LNHDA, CDR2 SQIVND (reference sequence). Trimming cost V 3 bases and J 5 bases, with 11 bases left between them. The CDR3 length is 15 residues. The CDR3 region is CASSMKGGDNSPLHF. CDR3 DNA: TGTGCCAGTAGTATGAAGGGAGGGGATAATTCACCCCTCCACTTT.

The genes are TRBV7-9 and TRBJ1-1, with 7 nucleotides matching TRBD1. The CDR3 contains 14 residues. Trimming cost V 5 bases and J 5 bases; bases outside gene matches: 8. The germline gives CDR1 SEHNR, CDR2 FQNEAQ (reference sequence). CDR3 sequence: CASSLTGYKTEAFF. CDR3 DNA: TGTGCCAGCAGCCTGACAGGGTATAAGACTGAAGCTTTCTTT.

DNA of the CDR3: TGTGCTAGTGGTTCGGGGACAGGTTTGGTAGGCACTGAAGCTTTCTTT. Protein: CASGSGTGLVGTEAFF. The chain carries TRBV12-5 and TRBJ1-1, with 8 positions matching TRBD1. J gave up 4 bases and V 4 bases, and 11 bases lay outside the gene matches. Germline CDR1 and CDR2: LGHNT and FRNRAP. CDR3 length: 16 residues.

The chain is built from TRBV6-5 and TRBJ1-1; D might be TRBD1 (5 bases). CDR1 is MNHEY, CDR2 SVGAGI, per germline. V lost 2 bases and J lost 6, with 13 bases in between. The CDR3 is made up of 14 amino acids. The CDR3 is CASSYVGGGSEAFF. CDR3 nucleotide sequence: TGTGCCAGCAGTTACGTCGGCGGGGGGTCTGAAGCTTTCTTT.

The J gene is TRBJ2-7, the V gene TRBV7-3, with 10 nucleotides matching TRBD2. Trimming at V came to 2 bases and at J to 1 base, leaving 2 bases not matched to a gene. Germline CDR1 and CDR2: SGHTA and FQGTGA. The CDR3 sequence is 15 residues long. As DNA, the CDR3 is TGTGCCAGCAGCTTAGGTAGCGGGGGGTCCTACGAGCAGTACTTC. Protein product: CASSLGSGGSYEQYF. Filled out from reference TRBV7-3 and TRBJ2-7, the complete variable domain reads GAGVSQTPSNKVTEKGKYVELRCDPISGHTALYWYRQSLGQGPEFLIYFQGTGAADDSGLPNDRFFAVRPEGSVSTLKIQRTERGDSAVYLCASSLGSGGSYEQYFGPGTRLTVT.

The J gene is TRBJ2-7, the V gene TRBV7-8; 10 bases are shared with TRBD2. Germline V lookup: CDR1 SGHVS, CDR2 FQNEAQ. The CDR3 runs 15 residues. V was clipped by 6 bases and J by 5 bases; unmatched bases: 10. The CDR3 spells CASRKGASGGHEQYF. CDR3 in DNA: TGTGCCAGCAGGAAAGGCGCTAGCGGGGGCCACGAGCAGTACTTC.

This CDR3 is CASSQGEKQYF. Written as DNA, the CDR3 is TGTGCCAGCAGCCAAGGGGAGAAGCAGTACTTC. This chain joins TRBV14 and TRBJ2-7; tentatively, D is TRBD2 (5 bases). CDR1 is SGHDN, CDR2 FVKESK, per germline. V lost 1 base, J lost 8 bases, and 6 bases lay in between. This CDR3 has 11 amino acids.

This clone was seen only a few times. This sequence joins TRBV2 and TRBJ2-3; TRBD2 aligns across 7 bases. With V trimmed by 4 bases and J by 8 bases, 9 bases remained unmatched. The germline V gene encodes CDR1 SNHLY and CDR2 FYNNEI. The CDR3 consists of 14 residues. DNA of the CDR3: TGTGCCAGCAGTGGGGACTACATCAGTGGTACGCAGTATTTT. It codes for CASSGDYISGTQYF. The full variable domain, with the rest looked up from reference TRBV2 and TRBJ2-3, is EPEVTQTPSHQVTQMGQEVILRCVPISNHLYFYWYRQILGQKVEFLVSFYNNEISEKSEIFDDQFSVERPDGSNFTLKIRSTKLEDSAMYFCASSGDYISGTQYFGPGTRLTVL.

The chain links TRBV19 to TRBJ1-1; no reliable D call. This CDR3 is built from 12 residues. V was clipped by 10 bases and J by 0 bases, with 9 bases between them. From germline, CDR1 is LNHDA and CDR2 SQIVND (reference sequence). The CDR3 DNA reads as TGTGCCACCCGGAGGGTGAACACTGAAGCTTTCTTT. Translating it yields CATRRVNTEAFF.

This chain uses TRBV24-1 with TRBJ2-2, with D perhaps TRBD2 (6 bases). CDR3 length equals 14 residues. Trimming took 7 bases from V and 3 from J, leaving 11 bases between them. In germline, CDR1 is KGHDR, CDR2 SFDVKD. CDR3 nucleotide sequence: TGTGCCACCAGCGGAGGGCTGGACACCGGGGAGCTGTTTTTT. It specifies CATSGGLDTGELFF.